Below, 9 T cell receptor beta chains from the same sample are listed, as sequenced in a study of cytomegalovirus exposure and HLA in healthy donors. Some clones are missing from TCRdb's copy, which holds only in-frame ones; the method was immunoSEQ multiplex PCR. This repertoire shows around 200,000 clones, around 88% found once; its top ten account for roughly 3%. The material sequenced was PBMCs. Every receptor here comes from a woman under 30 in good health and CMV-seronegative.

This clone was recorded once. This rearrangement joins TRBV19 to TRBJ2-7; weak D call: TRBD2 (6 bases). Trimming stripped 5 bases from V and 5 bases from J, with 16 bases between. This CDR3 region has 14 residues. From germline, CDR1 is LNHDA and CDR2 SQIVND (reference sequence). CDR3 coding DNA: TGTGCCAGTAGTGCCGGGAGCTGGGGTGACGAGCAGTACTTC. This sequence encodes CASSAGSWGDEQYF. Based on the CDR3 plus reference TRBV19 and TRBJ2-7, the full variable domain is DGGITQSPKYLFRKEGQNVTLSCEQNLNHDAMYWYRQDPGQGLRLIYYSQIVNDFQKGDIAEGYSVSREKKESFPLTVTSAQKNPTAFYLCASSAGSWGDEQYFGPGTRLTVT.

The sample holds one count of this clone. The genes are TRBV7-2 and TRBJ1-5; 7 bases are a match to TRBD1. The germline V gene encodes CDR1 SGHTA and CDR2 FQGNSA. The CDR3 extends over 15 amino acids. Trimming removed 0 bases from V and 6 bases from J; junction bases left unmatched: 5. The CDR3 sequence: CASSLAGGAVQPQHF. In nucleotides, the CDR3 is TGTGCCAGCAGCTTAGCAGGGGGCGCGGTTCAGCCCCAGCATTTT.

This sequence joins TRBV6-6 and TRBJ2-7, with D perhaps matching TRBD2 (5 bases). With 6 bases removed from V and 3 bases from J, the gap between germline ends came to 21 bases. CDR3 length: 16 amino acids. Germline values: CDR1 MNHNY, CDR2 SVGAGI (reference sequence). The CDR3: CASSPGVGRQDYEQYF. In DNA form, the CDR3 reads TGTGCCAGCAGCCCCGGGGTGGGTCGGCAGGACTACGAGCAGTACTTC.

The V call is TRBV5-5, the J call TRBJ1-1; D remains unclear. The V end lost 0 bases, the J end lost 0 bases, and 12 bases lay between the germline ends. The CDR3 spans 16 residues. From germline, CDR1 is SGHKS and CDR2 YYEKEE (reference sequence). CDR3: CASSLESFALNTEAFF. The CDR3 region has the DNA TGTGCCAGCAGCTTGGAATCTTTCGCGCTGAACACTGAAGCTTTCTTT.

This CDR3 reads CASSEASGSWNEQFF. The DNA for the CDR3 is TGTGCCAGCAGTGAAGCTAGCGGGAGTTGGAATGAGCAGTTCTTC. J is TRBJ2-1 and V is TRBV2; 9 nucleotides line up with TRBD2. The CDR3 is 15 residues long. Trimming at V came to 0 bases and at J to 7 bases, leaving 4 bases not matched to a gene. CDR1 is SNHLY, CDR2 FYNNEI, per germline.

J is TRBJ1-3 and V is TRBV4-1; TRBD1 might be the D (5 bases). The V gene lost 0 bases and the J gene lost 2 bases, with 20 bases spanning the gap. Germline V CDR1 and CDR2: MGHRA, YSYEKL. The CDR3 totals 19 residues. The CDR3 sequence: CASSQDRVQGLITGNTIYF. The CDR3 bases are TGCGCCAGCAGCCAAGATAGGGTTCAGGGATTGATTACTGGAAACACCATATATTTT.

This clone has just one count. The V and J genes are TRBV7-8 and TRBJ2-7; 9 nucleotides line up with TRBD1. The CDR3 extends over 14 amino acids. Trimming removed 3 bases from V and 3 bases from J; junction bases left unmatched: 3. Germline V lookup: CDR1 SGHVS, CDR2 FQNEAQ. The DNA of the CDR3 is TGTGCCAGCAGCTTGACAGGGGGGATCTACGAGCAGTACTTC. Residues: CASSLTGGIYEQYF.

The rearrangement links TRBV7-3 to TRBJ1-3; 8 nucleotides match TRBD1. Germline V lookup: CDR1 SGHTA, CDR2 FQGTGA. Trimming at V came to 2 bases and at J to 2 bases, leaving 2 bases not matched to a gene. The CDR3 has 15 residues. In DNA form, the CDR3 reads TGTGCCAGCAGCTTAGCAGGGGGCACTGGAAACACCATATATTTT. The encoded protein is CASSLAGGTGNTIYF.

The J gene is TRBJ2-3, the V gene TRBV4-2; 8 nucleotides agree with TRBD1. The CDR3 has 16 amino acids. V lost 3 bases and J lost 3; bases outside the gene matches: 8. The germline CDR1 and CDR2 sequences are LGHNA and YNFKEQ. The CDR3 DNA is TGTGCCAGCAGCCAGAGCACAGGGGGTGGTACAGATACGCAGTATTTT. As protein: CASSQSTGGGTDTQYF.